This record concerns one T cell receptor (beta chain) sequence. The antigen remains unidentified. The authors drew roughly 9.8 milliliters of peripheral blood from each donor. Each sample yielded at least 6 micrograms of PBMC total RNA. The entry originates in a study of blood T cells in healthy people across ages. Notes on the study in general: Observed TCR beta diversity showed a strong correlation with the percentage of naive T cells as measured by flow cytometry. PBMCs were not sorted, which prevented a conclusive comparison of naive versus antigen-experienced cells.

Primed by a sample-barcoded 5' primer and a J-beta primer mix, a second PCR proceeded for about 7 to 12 cycles. TCRdb reprocessed the 5' RACE reads via MiXCR and lists one record per CDR3 protein. The sample lists about 670,000 distinct CDR3 sequences; roughly two fifths were seen once. The CDR3 has 13 amino acids. Looked up from germline, CDR1 is LNHDA and CDR2 is SQIVND (reference sequence). Between the trimmed V and J ends, which lost 10 bases and 1 base, there was a span of 13 bases. The TCR sequence derives from a man at least 80 years old in good health. Sequencing input: blood. The chain carries TRBV19 and TRBJ1-1; no clear D. CDR3 bases: TGTGCCACCCTAACCGTAGGGAACACTGAAGCTTTCTTT. This sequence encodes CATLTVGNTEAFF.